This T cell receptor beta chain was identified during a study of beta chain features in type 1 diabetes. The authors sorted CD4+ naive, central memory, regulatory and stem cell-like memory cells via CD45RO/CCR7/CD25/CD127/CD95/CD27. There are 15 residues in the CDR3. Germline V gene sequence: CDR1 SGHNT, CDR2 YENEEA. V was trimmed by 2 bases and J by 3 bases, leaving 13 bases between them. Every isolated RNA sample was fully reverse transcribed, so sequencing captured expressed TCRB transcripts. Repertoires were generated with immunoSEQ multiplex PCR, while TCRdb's copy carries only in-frame clones and drops some. The profile shows roughly 230,000 clones, 9% to 10% of them singletons. Study-level points and caveats: At VDJ recombination sites, type 1 diabetes patients had fewer insertions and more deleted nucleotides.

This clone came up a few times. As yet, its antigen is unknown. The V gene is TRBV11-3, the J gene TRBJ1-1; D call uncertain. This TCR was recovered from a woman younger than 30 in good health. The sequencing input was naive CD4+ T cells from blood. CDR3 DNA sequence: TGTGCCAGCAGCTTAAGGCCAGGATCGGACACTGAAGCTTTCTTT. Translated: CASSLRPGSDTEAFF.